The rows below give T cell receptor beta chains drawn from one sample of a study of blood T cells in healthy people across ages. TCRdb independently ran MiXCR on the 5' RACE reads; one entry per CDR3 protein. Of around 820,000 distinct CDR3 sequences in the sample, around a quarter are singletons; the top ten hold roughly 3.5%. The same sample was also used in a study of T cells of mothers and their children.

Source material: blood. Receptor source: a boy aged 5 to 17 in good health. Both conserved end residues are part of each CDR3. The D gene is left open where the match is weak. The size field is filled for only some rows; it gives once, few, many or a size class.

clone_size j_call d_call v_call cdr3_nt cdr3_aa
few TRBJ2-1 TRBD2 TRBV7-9 TGTGCCAGCACCCATAGCGGGGGGGCGAATGAGCAGTTCTTC CASTHSGGANEQFF
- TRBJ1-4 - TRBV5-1 TGCGCCAGCAGCCCCGGGCGGGGGACGGGGGAAAAACTGTTTTTT CASSPGRGTGEKLFF
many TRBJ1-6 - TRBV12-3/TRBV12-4 TGTGCCAGCAGTTTAGTCTCGGGCTATAATTCACCCCTCCACTTT CASSLVSGYNSPLHF
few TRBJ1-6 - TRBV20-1 TGCAGTGCTCACGCGACCTCCTATAATTCACCCCTCCACTTT CSAHATSYNSPLHF
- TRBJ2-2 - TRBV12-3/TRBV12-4 TGTGCCAGCCTGAACCTAGCGACACTCAGGGCCGGGGAGCTGTTTTTT CASLNLATLRAGELFF
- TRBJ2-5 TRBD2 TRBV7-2 TGTGCCAGCAGCCCCCGGGGGGACCACCAGTACCAAGAGACCCAGTACTTC CASSPRGDHQYQETQYF
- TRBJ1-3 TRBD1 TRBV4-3 TGCGCCAGCAGCCAAGGAGACAGGGGTAACACCATATATTTT CASSQGDRGNTIYF
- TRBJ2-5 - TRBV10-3 TGTGCCATCAGTGAACAGGAGTCCCAAGAGACCCAGTACTTC CAISEQESQETQYF
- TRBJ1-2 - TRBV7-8 TGTGCCAGCAGCCGCGGGACAAATTATGGCTACACCTTC CASSRGTNYGYTF
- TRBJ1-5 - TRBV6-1 TGTGCCAGCAGTGAAGCGGGACGGCAGCCCCAGCATTTT CASSEAGRQPQHF
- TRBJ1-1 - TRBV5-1 TGCGCCAGCAGCTTGCGTGGTATAAAGAACACTGAAGCTTTCTTT CASSLRGIKNTEAFF
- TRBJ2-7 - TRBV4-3 TGCGCCAGCAGCCAAGATTACGAGGGCTCCTACGAGCAGTACTTC CASSQDYEGSYEQYF
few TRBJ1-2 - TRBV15 TGTGCCACCAGCAGGACAGTCTTTAACTATGGCTACACCTTC CATSRTVFNYGYTF
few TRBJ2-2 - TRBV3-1 TGTGCCAGCAGCCAAGGATCGGGGTCGGGCACCGGGGAGCTGTTTTTT CASSQGSGSGTGELFF
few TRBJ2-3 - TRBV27 TGTGCCAGCAGTTTATCTTTGGGATATATCACAGATACGCAGTATTTT CASSLSLGYITDTQYF
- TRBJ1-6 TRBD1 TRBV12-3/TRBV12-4 TGTGCCAGCAGTCCCAGACAGGGAAATAATTCACCCCTCCACTTT CASSPRQGNNSPLHF
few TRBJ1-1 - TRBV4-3 TGCGCCAGCAGCCAAGATCTGTATACGTTCGAGAACACTGAAGCTTTCTTT CASSQDLYTFENTEAFF
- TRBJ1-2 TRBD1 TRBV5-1 TGCGCCAACAGCTTCCCCGGACAGGGAGCCGGCTACACCTTC CANSFPGQGAGYTF
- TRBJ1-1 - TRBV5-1 TGCGCCAGCAGCAGTGGGGCAGTGGGCACTGAAGCTTTCTTT CASSSGAVGTEAFF
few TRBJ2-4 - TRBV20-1 TGCAGTGTGGTAGGACAAAAGGTTCAGTACTTC CSVVGQKVQYF
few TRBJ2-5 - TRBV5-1 TGCGCCAGCAGCGGCGATCCACCCGAGACCCAGTACTTC CASSGDPPETQYF
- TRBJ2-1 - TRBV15 TGTGCCACCAGCAGAGTCCCCGGGGGCAGGAACAATGAGCAGTTCTTC CATSRVPGGRNNEQFF
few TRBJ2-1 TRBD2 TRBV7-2 TGTGCCAGCAGTTATAGCGGGCCGGTTTCCTACAATGAGCAGTTCTTC CASSYSGPVSYNEQFF
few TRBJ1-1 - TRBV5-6 TGTGCCAGCAGCCCAACTACGGGCCTCCTTCTCACTGAAGCTTTCTTT CASSPTTGLLLTEAFF
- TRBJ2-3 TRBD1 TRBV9 TGTGCCAGCAGCGTACAGGGGGCATCCACAGATACGCAGTATTTT CASSVQGASTDTQYF
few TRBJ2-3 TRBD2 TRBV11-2 TGTGCCAGCAGATGGACTAGCGGGGGGGCAAAGGATACGCAGTATTTT CASRWTSGGAKDTQYF
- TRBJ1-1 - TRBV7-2 TGTGCCAGCAGCTACAGGGTCGCTGAAGCTTTCTTT CASSYRVAEAFF
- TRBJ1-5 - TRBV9 TGTGCCAGCAGCGTAGTAGGTCGGGATCAGCCCCAGCATTTT CASSVVGRDQPQHF
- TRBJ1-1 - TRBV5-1 TGCGCCAGCATGGATCTGCCAGGGGCGAACACTGAAGCTTTCTTT CASMDLPGANTEAFF
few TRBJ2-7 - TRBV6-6 TGTGCCAGCAATTACGCCAAAGTCTACGAGCAGTACTTC CASNYAKVYEQYF
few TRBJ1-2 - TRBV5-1 TGCGCCAGCAGCCCAGCCAATTCCGGGACTGCGGTCTATGGCTACACCTTC CASSPANSGTAVYGYTF
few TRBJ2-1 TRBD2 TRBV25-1 TGTGCCAGCAGTGAATCAGGCAGCGGGGGGACCGGGAGTGAGCAGTTCTTC CASSESGSGGTGSEQFF
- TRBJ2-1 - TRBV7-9 TGTGCCAGCGTGGAAGGGGCCTACAATGAGCAGTTCTTC CASVEGAYNEQFF
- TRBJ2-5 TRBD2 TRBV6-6 TGTGCCAGCAGCCCCCCCGGGGGGGGGAATCCTTTACCGTTCTTC CASSPPGGGNPLPFF
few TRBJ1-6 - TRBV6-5 TGTGCCAGTAGTGGACGGACAAATTCACCCCTCCACTTT CASSGRTNSPLHF
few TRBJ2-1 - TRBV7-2 TGTGCCAGCAGCCCACAGGGACGGACCTACAATGGGCAGTTCTTC CASSPQGRTYNGQFF
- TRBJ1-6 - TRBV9 TGTGCCAGCAGCGTAGGACGGGATAATTCACCCCTCCACTTT CASSVGRDNSPLHF
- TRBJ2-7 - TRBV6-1 TGTGCCAGCACCAAGAGGGGGAGGACAGGCCACGAGCAGTACTTC CASTKRGRTGHEQYF
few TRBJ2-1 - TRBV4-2 TGTGCCAGCAGCCCGACGAGGGGCGGTTTCAATGAGCAGTTCTTC CASSPTRGGFNEQFF
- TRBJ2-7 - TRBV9 TGTGCCAGCAGTGTAGACGTACCCGGATACGAGCAGTACTTC CASSVDVPGYEQYF
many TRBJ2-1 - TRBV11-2 TGTGCCAGCAACTCTTTCGGGGGTAGGAATGAGCAGTTCTTC CASNSFGGRNEQFF
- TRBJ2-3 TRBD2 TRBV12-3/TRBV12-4 TGTGCCAGCAGAAAACTAGCGGGGTATAATACGCAGTATTTT CASRKLAGYNTQYF
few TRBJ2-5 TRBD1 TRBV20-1 TGCAGTGCTCCCAGTCTGGACAGGGGACAAGAGACCCAGTACTTC CSAPSLDRGQETQYF
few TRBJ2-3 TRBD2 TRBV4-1 TGCGCCAGCAGCCACCTGATAGCGGGAGGGCCCACAGATACGCAGTATTTT CASSHLIAGGPTDTQYF
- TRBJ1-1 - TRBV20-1 TGCAGCCAACGGAGTCCTATGAACACTGAAGCTTTCTTT CSQRSPMNTEAFF
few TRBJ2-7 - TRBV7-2 TGTGCCAGCAGCTTAGCGGTCCTTACCTACGAGCAGTACTTC CASSLAVLTYEQYF
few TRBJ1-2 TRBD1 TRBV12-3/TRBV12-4 TGTGCCAGCACCCTCAGGGGGCTGGGCGGCTACACCTTC CASTLRGLGGYTF
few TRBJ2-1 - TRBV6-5 TGTGCCAGCAGTTACTCGGCGCAGCTTATCGATGAGCAGTTCTTC CASSYSAQLIDEQFF
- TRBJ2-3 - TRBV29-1 TGCAGCGTTAGCGCGGGGATAGGAGATACGCAGTATTTT CSVSAGIGDTQYF
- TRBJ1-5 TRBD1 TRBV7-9 TGTGCCAGCAGCTTAGCCTTAGCGCGACAGGGGAACAATCAGCCCCAGCATTTT CASSLALARQGNNQPQHF
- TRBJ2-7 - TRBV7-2 TGTGCCAGCAGCCAATTTGTGGCTTACGAGCAGTACTTC CASSQFVAYEQYF
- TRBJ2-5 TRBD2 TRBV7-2 TGTGCCAGCAGCTCGGTAGCGGGAGAGTGGACCCAGTACTTC CASSSVAGEWTQYF
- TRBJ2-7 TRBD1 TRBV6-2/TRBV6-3 TGTGCCAGCAGGACAGGGGACGCCTACGAGCAGTACTTC CASRTGDAYEQYF
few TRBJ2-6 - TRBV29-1 TGCAGCGTTGACGTAATAGGGAGTTCTGGGGCCAACGTCCTGACTTTC CSVDVIGSSGANVLTF
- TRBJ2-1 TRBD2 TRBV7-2 TGTGCCAGCAGCTCGACTAGCGGGAGGTGGAATGAGCAGTTCTTC CASSSTSGRWNEQFF